The 14 T cell receptor beta chains presented below share a single source sample, sequenced in a study of Ad26.COV2.S vaccination and SARS-CoV-2 variants. Profiled with immunoSEQ multiplex PCR; TCRdb holds only in-frame clones, not every one. This table holds some 350,000 clones, roughly 88% found once. The treatment is: some 20 received Ad26.COV2.S at low or high dose, single or two shots; five or six received placebo; per-sample allocation not given. Sampling was performed 63 days after the first vaccine or placebo injection. Sequenced material: peripheral blood, taken in a trial of Ad26.COV2.S vaccine versus placebo. These receptors were taken from a person aged 18-65 years who received the Ad26.COV2.S COVID-19 vaccine or a placebo.

The rearrangement uses TRBV4-2 and TRBJ2-3; D gene uncertain. This CDR3 comprises 14 residues. Germline loops: CDR1 LGHNA, CDR2 YNFKEQ. V was trimmed by 4 bases and J by 1 base, leaving 9 bases between them. The CDR3 region has the DNA TGTGCCAGCAGCCTAGTAAGGGGCACAGATACGCAGTATTTT. The encoded protein is CASSLVRGTDTQYF.

The chain carries TRBV4-3 and TRBJ2-7; TRBD2 aligns across 7 bases. V was clipped by 4 bases and J by 2 bases; unmatched bases: 8. Germline V gene lookup returns CDR1 LGHNA and CDR2 YSLEER. This CDR3 region has 15 residues. This chain's CDR3 is CASSRLTGGPYEQYF. The CDR3 coding sequence is TGCGCCAGCAGCCGTTTGACGGGGGGACCCTACGAGCAGTACTTC.

The chain employs TRBV23-1 and TRBJ1-4; D is perhaps TRBD1 (6 bases). TRBV23-1 is classed as an ORF, of uncertain function. Trimming cost V 7 bases and J 0 bases, with 12 bases left between them. The CDR3 is 15 residues long. The CDR3 DNA follows: TGCGCCAGCACGGACAGCGATTCAACTAATGAAAAACTGTTTTTT. Its translation: CASTDSDSTNEKLFF.

V is TRBV9 and J is TRBJ2-5; weak D call: TRBD1 (5 bases). Germline V gives CDR1 SGDLS, CDR2 YYNGEE. The germline V and J ends were trimmed by 1 base and 4 bases, with 11 bases remaining between them. CDR3 length equals 14 residues. CDR3 in amino acids: CASSVLGLGETQYF. The CDR3 DNA reads as TGTGCCAGCAGCGTACTGGGGCTAGGAGAGACCCAGTACTTC. Using reference TRBV9 and TRBJ2-5 for the parts outside the CDR3, the full variable domain is DSGVTQTPKHLITATGQRVTLRCSPRSGDLSVYWYQQSLDQGLQFLIQYYNGEERAKGNILERFSAQQFPDLHSELNLSSLELGDSALYFCASSVLGLGETQYFGPGTRLLVL.

The CDR3, as DNA: TGTGCCAGTAGCCCTATCTTGGTGAACACTGAAGCTTTCTTT. Translation gives CASSPILVNTEAFF. The V call is TRBV19, the J call TRBJ1-1, with unresolved D. There are 14 residues in the CDR3. CDR1 and CDR2 (germline): LNHDA, SQIVND (reference sequence). The V and J ends lost 6 bases and 0 bases respectively, with 11 bases between them.

V gene TRBV4-3 combines with J gene TRBJ2-1; D assignment may be TRBD1 or TRBD2 (5 bases each). Germline V CDR1 and CDR2: LGHNA, YSLEER. This CDR3 has 15 amino acids. V was clipped by 4 bases and J by 4 bases, with 14 bases between them. The CDR3 is CASSPRGEGYNEQFF. The CDR3 DNA sequence: TGCGCCAGCAGCCCGAGGGGAGAAGGGTACAATGAGCAGTTCTTC.

The CDR3: CASSETGGSETQYF. CDR3 DNA: TGCGCCAGCAGCGAAACAGGGGGCTCAGAGACCCAGTACTTC. The chain couples TRBV5-1 to TRBJ2-5; TRBD1 matches 9 bases. Germline-derived CDR1 and CDR2 are SGHRS and YFSETQ. With 4 bases clipped from V and 4 bases from J, the junction kept 5 bases outside the gene matches. The CDR3 is made up of 14 amino acids. The whole variable domain, filled in from reference TRBV5-1 and TRBJ2-5, reads KAGVTQTPRYLIKTRGQQVTLSCSPISGHRSVSWYQQTPGQGLQFLFEYFSETQRNKGNFPGRFSGRQFSNSRSEMNVSTLELGDSALYLCASSETGGSETQYFGPGTRLLVL.

The rearrangement joins TRBV6-1 to TRBJ2-1; 11 nucleotides match TRBD2. Germline trimming cut 1 base from V and 4 bases from J; bases unmatched to any gene: 0. Looked up from germline, CDR1 is MNHNS and CDR2 is SASEGT. The CDR3 consists of 15 residues. CDR3 coding DNA: TGTGCCAGCAGTGAAGGGACTAGCGGGTACAATGAGCAGTTCTTC. Encoded protein: CASSEGTSGYNEQFF.

V gene TRBV3-1 (or the pseudogene TRBV3-2) combines with J gene TRBJ1-1, with D uncertain. Germline V CDR1 and CDR2: LGHDT, YNNKEL (reference sequence). V lost 1 base to trimming and J lost 3 bases, with 24 bases between them. The CDR3 sequence is 19 residues long. DNA for the CDR3: TGTGCCAGCAGCCAAGGAACGCGCCCGGGCCGGTTAGTGGACACTGAAGCTTTCTTT. Translated: CASSQGTRPGRLVDTEAFF.

The V call is TRBV27, the J call TRBJ1-1; 8 nucleotides line up with TRBD1. Germline CDR1 MNHEY, CDR2 SMNVEV (reference sequence). Losses at the gene ends were 5 bases for V and 12 bases for J; bases not matched to a gene: 17. The CDR3 length is 15 residues. The CDR3 DNA is TGTGCCAGCAGTCCCCCGCTTAGGACAGGGCCGGAAACTTTCTTT. It encodes CASSPPLRTGPETFF.

V gene TRBV27 combines with J gene TRBJ1-2, with D possibly matching TRBD1 (5 bases). Germline V gene lookup returns CDR1 MNHEY and CDR2 SMNVEV (reference sequence). The ends were cut back, 6 bases at V and 8 bases at J, with 19 bases in the middle. This CDR3 is 14 amino acids long. The CDR3, as DNA: TGTGCCAGCAGCCCACGAGTACCGGGACGCGGCTACACCTTC. Residues: CASSPRVPGRGYTF.

The CDR3 DNA is TGCAGCGTCGCCAGTTTAGCCGGGGAGCTGTTTTTT. This gives the protein CSVASLAGELFF. The J gene is TRBJ2-2, the V gene TRBV29-1; no clear D. Trimming shortened V by 6 bases and J by 6 bases, and 11 bases separated the two germline ends. The germline gives CDR1 SQVTM, CDR2 ANQGSEA. The CDR3 loop spans 12 amino acids.

The chain uses TRBV19 and TRBJ1-5; D is unresolved. Trimming shortened V by 3 bases and J by 6 bases, and 9 bases separated the two germline ends. The V gene's germline CDR1 is LNHDA and CDR2 SQIVND (reference sequence). There are 13 residues in the CDR3. CDR3 sequence (DNA): TGTGCCAGTAGTATTCAGATCGGTCAGCCCCAGCATTTT. Encoded protein: CASSIQIGQPQHF.

V usage is TRBV11-3 and J usage is TRBJ2-1, with TRBD2 matching 8 bases. With V trimmed by 0 bases and J by 5 bases, 12 bases remained unmatched. Per germline, CDR1 SGHNT and CDR2 YENEEA. This CDR3 contains 18 residues. This CDR3 is CASSLEVGRGGIHNEQFF. CDR3 DNA sequence: TGTGCCAGCAGCTTAGAGGTTGGACGGGGGGGCATCCACAATGAGCAGTTCTTC.